These T cell receptor beta chains were read from a single sample in a study of shared clonotypes between healthy human individuals. Sequencing was performed with immunoSEQ multiplex PCR; in TCRdb, only in-frame clones are kept and a portion is missing. The profile shows about half a million clones, approximately 81% of them singletons. Source material: PBMCs. The source of these receptors is a woman aged 40 to 55 in good health. Some clones in this sample may be carry-over from other donors' samples. CDR3s include the opening cysteine and the closing phenylalanine or tryptophan. Fields, in order: J gene, clone size, V gene, D gene, CDR3 protein, CDR3 DNA. The D gene is left open where the match is weak. The size field is filled for only some rows; it gives once, few, many or a size class.

J gene: TRBJ2-1; clone size: NA; V gene: TRBV29-1; D gene: NA; CDR3 protein: CSVEVGKVGNEQFF; CDR3 DNA: TGCAGCGTTGAAGTAGGGAAGGTAGGGAATGAGCAGTTCTTC
J gene: TRBJ1-1; clone size: NA; V gene: TRBV10-3; D gene: TRBD1; CDR3 protein: CAIFSGTGNTEAFF; CDR3 DNA: TGTGCCATCTTCAGCGGGACAGGGAACACTGAAGCTTTCTTT
J gene: TRBJ1-5; clone size: NA; V gene: TRBV28; D gene: NA; CDR3 protein: CASSRFGGRDTVVNQPQHF; CDR3 DNA: TGTGCCAGCAGCCGATTCGGAGGAAGGGACACCGTAGTCAATCAGCCCCAGCATTTT
J gene: TRBJ2-1; clone size: NA; V gene: TRBV5-1; D gene: NA; CDR3 protein: CASSFEEEQFF; CDR3 DNA: TGCGCCAGCAGCTTTGAAGAGGAGCAGTTCTTC
J gene: TRBJ2-3; clone size: NA; V gene: TRBV29-1; D gene: TRBD2; CDR3 protein: CSVPQGLADTDTQYF; CDR3 DNA: TGCAGCGTGCCACAGGGACTAGCGGACACAGATACGCAGTATTTT
J gene: TRBJ2-1; clone size: NA; V gene: TRBV7-7; D gene: TRBD1; CDR3 protein: CASSLGGQGAYNEQFF; CDR3 DNA: TGTGCTAGCAGCTTAGGAGGACAGGGGGCCTACAATGAGCAGTTCTTC
J gene: TRBJ2-7; clone size: many; V gene: TRBV2; D gene: TRBD1; CDR3 protein: CASNRQGYEQYF; CDR3 DNA: TGTGCCAGCAATAGACAGGGCTACGAGCAGTACTTC
J gene: TRBJ2-1; clone size: NA; V gene: TRBV15; D gene: TRBD2; CDR3 protein: CATSGLAGPGNEQFF; CDR3 DNA: TGTGCCACCAGCGGTTTAGCGGGCCCGGGGAATGAGCAGTTCTTC
J gene: TRBJ2-7; clone size: once; V gene: TRBV9; D gene: NA; CDR3 protein: CASSVGVNSYEQYF; CDR3 DNA: TGTGCCAGCAGCGTAGGTGTCAACTCCTACGAGCAGTACTTC
J gene: TRBJ2-7; clone size: NA; V gene: TRBV19; D gene: NA; CDR3 protein: CASSIGMTSGGEQYF; CDR3 DNA: TGTGCCAGTAGTATAGGAATGACTAGTGGCGGCGAGCAGTACTTC
J gene: TRBJ1-4; clone size: once; V gene: TRBV2; D gene: TRBD1; CDR3 protein: CASDRVRTNEKLFF; CDR3 DNA: TGTGCCAGTGACAGGGTGCGAACTAATGAAAAACTGTTTTTT
J gene: TRBJ2-7; clone size: NA; V gene: TRBV7-2; D gene: NA; CDR3 protein: CASSSGTGSYEQYF; CDR3 DNA: TGTGCCAGCAGCTCCGGCACAGGGAGCTACGAGCAGTACTTC
J gene: TRBJ2-7; clone size: few; V gene: TRBV5-6; D gene: TRBD1; CDR3 protein: CASSSRQGAYEQYF; CDR3 DNA: TGTGCCAGCAGCTCGCGACAGGGGGCTTACGAGCAGTACTTC
J gene: TRBJ2-5; clone size: NA; V gene: TRBV19; D gene: NA; CDR3 protein: CASTQRGTYQETQYF; CDR3 DNA: TGTGCCAGTACCCAAAGGGGGACTTACCAAGAGACCCAGTACTTC
J gene: TRBJ2-1; clone size: few; V gene: TRBV7-2; D gene: NA; CDR3 protein: CASSQSAWGEQFF; CDR3 DNA: TGTGCCAGCAGCCAATCCGCGTGGGGTGAGCAGTTCTTC
J gene: TRBJ1-2; clone size: NA; V gene: TRBV2; D gene: NA; CDR3 protein: CASMSDRAYLYGYTF; CDR3 DNA: TGTGCCAGCATGTCAGACAGAGCATATCTCTATGGCTACACCTTC
J gene: TRBJ2-7; clone size: NA; V gene: TRBV28; D gene: TRBD1; CDR3 protein: CASSSGQPYEQYF; CDR3 DNA: TGTGCCAGCAGTTCGGGACAGCCTTACGAGCAGTACTTC
J gene: TRBJ2-1; clone size: NA; V gene: TRBV9; D gene: TRBD2; CDR3 protein: CASSVGTSGKQFF; CDR3 DNA: TGTGCCAGCAGCGTAGGTACTAGCGGGAAGCAGTTCTTC
J gene: TRBJ2-1; clone size: NA; V gene: TRBV4-1; D gene: NA; CDR3 protein: CASSQGMARNEQFF; CDR3 DNA: TGCGCCAGCAGCCAAGGGATGGCGCGGAATGAGCAGTTCTTC
J gene: TRBJ1-2; clone size: NA; V gene: TRBV30; D gene: NA; CDR3 protein: CAWTADRVNYGYTF; CDR3 DNA: TGTGCCTGGACCGCAGATCGAGTGAACTATGGCTACACCTTC
J gene: TRBJ2-2; clone size: many; V gene: TRBV6-1; D gene: NA; CDR3 protein: CASNSGEAPPGELFF; CDR3 DNA: TGTGCCAGCAATTCCGGGGAGGCTCCCCCCGGGGAGCTGTTTTTT
J gene: TRBJ1-5; clone size: NA; V gene: TRBV18; D gene: NA; CDR3 protein: CASSPTGNQPQHF; CDR3 DNA: TGTGCCAGCTCACCGACAGGCAATCAGCCCCAGCATTTT
J gene: TRBJ1-5; clone size: NA; V gene: TRBV7-8; D gene: NA; CDR3 protein: CASSFSQGNQPQHF; CDR3 DNA: TGTGCCAGCAGCTTTTCCCAGGGGAATCAGCCCCAGCATTTT
J gene: TRBJ1-2; clone size: NA; V gene: TRBV7-2; D gene: NA; CDR3 protein: CASSLRQEGRSYTF; CDR3 DNA: TGTGCCAGCAGCTTAAGGCAGGAGGGTAGGAGCTACACCTTC
J gene: TRBJ2-3; clone size: NA; V gene: TRBV7-9; D gene: TRBD1; CDR3 protein: CASSLTGARDTQYF; CDR3 DNA: TGTGCCAGCAGCTTGACAGGGGCGCGAGATACGCAGTATTTT
J gene: TRBJ2-3; clone size: once; V gene: TRBV2; D gene: TRBD2; CDR3 protein: CASSALIGLAGMSTDTQYF; CDR3 DNA: TGTGCCAGCAGTGCTCTGATCGGACTAGCGGGAATGAGTACAGATACGCAGTATTTT
J gene: TRBJ2-7; clone size: NA; V gene: TRBV25-1; D gene: NA; CDR3 protein: CASEGLSNSYEQYF; CDR3 DNA: TGTGCCAGTGAGGGACTTTCTAACTCCTACGAGCAGTACTTC
J gene: TRBJ2-7; clone size: NA; V gene: TRBV5-1; D gene: TRBD2; CDR3 protein: CASRWTSGPSYEQYF; CDR3 DNA: TGCGCCAGCAGATGGACTAGCGGGCCATCCTACGAGCAGTACTTC
J gene: TRBJ2-5; clone size: few; V gene: TRBV5-6; D gene: TRBD1; CDR3 protein: CASSSKRTGSRKQYF; CDR3 DNA: TGTGCCAGCAGCTCAAAGAGGACAGGGAGCCGCAAGCAGTACTTC
J gene: TRBJ2-4; clone size: NA; V gene: TRBV4-1; D gene: TRBD1; CDR3 protein: CASSQDLGQGAGAKNIQYF; CDR3 DNA: TGCGCCAGCAGCCAAGATCTGGGACAGGGGGCTGGGGCCAAAAACATTCAGTACTTC
J gene: TRBJ2-7; clone size: NA; V gene: TRBV28; D gene: TRBD2; CDR3 protein: CASSFTSGRSSYEQYF; CDR3 DNA: TGTGCCAGCAGTTTCACTAGCGGAAGGAGCTCCTACGAGCAGTACTTC
J gene: TRBJ2-7; clone size: NA; V gene: TRBV5-1; D gene: TRBD2; CDR3 protein: CASSLTSGPTYEQYF; CDR3 DNA: TGCGCCAGCAGCTTGACTAGCGGGCCAACCTACGAGCAGTACTTC
J gene: TRBJ2-5; clone size: NA; V gene: TRBV5-1; D gene: NA; CDR3 protein: CASSLVFGGTTTLQETQYF; CDR3 DNA: TGCGCCAGCAGCTTGGTGTTTGGGGGGACAACGACTCTTCAAGAGACCCAGTACTTC
J gene: TRBJ2-1; clone size: many; V gene: TRBV28; D gene: NA; CDR3 protein: CASTSGNILNNEQFF; CDR3 DNA: TGTGCCAGCACCTCCGGGAACATCCTAAACAATGAGCAGTTCTTC
J gene: TRBJ2-7; clone size: NA; V gene: TRBV6-5; D gene: NA; CDR3 protein: CASRGLALEQYF; CDR3 DNA: TGTGCCAGCAGGGGCCTAGCTCTCGAGCAGTACTTC
J gene: TRBJ2-1; clone size: NA; V gene: TRBV15; D gene: NA; CDR3 protein: CATSREYSSYNEQFF; CDR3 DNA: TGTGCCACCAGCAGAGAGTATAGCTCCTACAATGAGCAGTTCTTC
J gene: TRBJ1-1; clone size: many; V gene: TRBV29-1; D gene: NA; CDR3 protein: CSAYRGNTEAFF; CDR3 DNA: TGCAGCGCCTACCGTGGGAACACTGAAGCTTTCTTT
J gene: TRBJ1-2; clone size: NA; V gene: TRBV2; D gene: TRBD1; CDR3 protein: CASNEVRQGQGYTF; CDR3 DNA: TGTGCCAGCAACGAGGTGCGACAGGGGCAGGGCTACACCTTC
J gene: TRBJ2-3; clone size: many; V gene: TRBV30; D gene: NA; CDR3 protein: CAWSGPRADTQYF; CDR3 DNA: TGTGCCTGGAGTGGGCCCCGGGCAGATACGCAGTATTTT
J gene: TRBJ2-7; clone size: NA; V gene: TRBV7-6; D gene: NA; CDR3 protein: CASSLGTSAYEQYF; CDR3 DNA: TGTGCCAGCAGCCTCGGGACTTCTGCCTACGAGCAGTACTTC
J gene: TRBJ2-5; clone size: NA; V gene: TRBV6-1; D gene: NA; CDR3 protein: CASSVHQEDGAQYF; CDR3 DNA: TGTGCCAGCAGTGTACACCAGGAGGATGGGGCCCAGTACTTC
J gene: TRBJ2-7; clone size: NA; V gene: TRBV18; D gene: TRBD2; CDR3 protein: CASSTTSGMSYEQYF; CDR3 DNA: TGTGCCAGCTCAACAACTAGCGGGATGTCCTACGAGCAGTACTTC
J gene: TRBJ1-3; clone size: many; V gene: TRBV28; D gene: NA; CDR3 protein: CASRSPGNTIYF; CDR3 DNA: TGTGCCAGCAGGAGTCCTGGAAACACCATATATTTT
J gene: TRBJ2-3; clone size: NA; V gene: TRBV28; D gene: TRBD1; CDR3 protein: CASSSFVPGTETTDTQYF; CDR3 DNA: TGTGCCAGCAGTTCCTTCGTTCCCGGGACAGAAACCACAGATACGCAGTATTTT
J gene: TRBJ2-5; clone size: once; V gene: TRBV9; D gene: TRBD2; CDR3 protein: CASSLREGRGETQYF; CDR3 DNA: TGTGCCAGCAGCCTCCGGGAGGGACGGGGAGAGACCCAGTACTTC
J gene: TRBJ1-2; clone size: NA; V gene: TRBV10-3; D gene: NA; CDR3 protein: CAISESQGYGYTF; CDR3 DNA: TGTGCCATCAGTGAGTCTCAGGGTTATGGCTACACCTTC
J gene: TRBJ2-1; clone size: NA; V gene: TRBV4-1; D gene: TRBD2; CDR3 protein: CASSQEGLAALPYNEQFF; CDR3 DNA: TGCGCCAGCAGCCAAGAGGGACTAGCGGCCCTTCCCTACAATGAGCAGTTCTTC
J gene: TRBJ1-4; clone size: NA; V gene: TRBV10-2; D gene: NA; CDR3 protein: CASSEWAEEKLFF; CDR3 DNA: TGCGCCAGCAGTGAATGGGCTGAGGAAAAACTGTTTTTT
J gene: TRBJ1-5; clone size: NA; V gene: TRBV6-6; D gene: NA; CDR3 protein: CASLYSPNQPQHF; CDR3 DNA: TGTGCCAGTCTCTATAGTCCGAATCAGCCCCAGCATTTT
J gene: TRBJ2-1; clone size: NA; V gene: TRBV5-1; D gene: TRBD1; CDR3 protein: CASSAGTGAYNEQFF; CDR3 DNA: TGCGCCAGCAGCGCCGGGACAGGGGCCTACAATGAGCAGTTCTTC
J gene: TRBJ1-1; clone size: NA; V gene: TRBV2; D gene: NA; CDR3 protein: CASRGAGEAFF; CDR3 DNA: TGTGCCAGCAGAGGGGCGGGTGAAGCTTTCTTT
J gene: TRBJ2-7; clone size: NA; V gene: TRBV2; D gene: NA; CDR3 protein: CASSEYEQYF; CDR3 DNA: TGTGCCAGCAGTGAATACGAGCAGTACTTC
J gene: TRBJ1-2; clone size: NA; V gene: TRBV7-2; D gene: NA; CDR3 protein: CASSVRDTNNYGYTF; CDR3 DNA: TGTGCCAGCAGCGTCCGGGACACTAATAACTATGGCTACACCTTC
J gene: TRBJ2-6; clone size: NA; V gene: TRBV7-2; D gene: NA; CDR3 protein: CASSLRWARRSGANVLTF; CDR3 DNA: TGTGCCAGCAGCTTAAGGTGGGCCCGCCGCTCTGGGGCCAACGTCCTGACTTTC
J gene: TRBJ2-5; clone size: NA; V gene: TRBV28; D gene: NA; CDR3 protein: CASSHPDRIQETQYF; CDR3 DNA: TGTGCCAGCAGTCACCCCGACAGGATCCAAGAGACCCAGTACTTC
J gene: TRBJ2-3; clone size: NA; V gene: TRBV5-1; D gene: NA; CDR3 protein: CASSLKRGGSDTQYF; CDR3 DNA: TGCGCCAGCAGCTTGAAACGGGGAGGCTCAGATACGCAGTATTTT
J gene: TRBJ1-1; clone size: many; V gene: TRBV14; D gene: TRBD1; CDR3 protein: CASSHPRQGDTEAFF; CDR3 DNA: TGTGCCAGCAGCCATCCCCGGCAGGGGGACACTGAAGCTTTCTTT
J gene: TRBJ1-4; clone size: once; V gene: TRBV5-1; D gene: NA; CDR3 protein: CASSPGTNEKLFF; CDR3 DNA: TGCGCCAGCAGCCCGGGGACTAATGAAAAACTGTTTTTT
J gene: TRBJ2-7; clone size: NA; V gene: TRBV5-1; D gene: TRBD1; CDR3 protein: CASSLSGTGYNYEQYF; CDR3 DNA: TGCGCCAGCAGCTTGTCCGGGACAGGGTACAACTACGAGCAGTACTTC